This T cell receptor (beta chain) was identified in a study of blood T cell repertoires in COVID-19. The overall study: Sites in the United States, Italy and Spain provided acute and convalescent COVID-19 samples.

Per the study methods: Estimated nucleated cell counts came from reference gene primer amplification. Generated by immunoSEQ multiplex PCR, the TCRdb table keeps only in-frame clones and is missing some. The DNA was the basis for D and trimming; V, J and clone size are from that table. The sample includes tens of thousands of clones, roughly 89% of them seen just once. V lost 7 bases to trimming and J lost 5 bases; unmatched junction nucleotides: 4. The germline CDR1 and CDR2 sequences are MDHEN and SYDVKM. CDR3 length equals 12 residues. Sequencing was carried out using peripheral blood. This rearrangement joins TRBV28 to TRBJ2-7; TRBD2 aligns across 8 bases. The clonotype comes from a man aged 25 to 45 with acute or convalescent COVID-19. As DNA, the CDR3 is TGTGCCAGCATACGGGAGGGCGACGAGCAGTACTTC. This encodes CASIREGDEQYF.